This is a list of T cell receptor beta chains from one sample in a study of blood T cell repertoires in COVID-19. TCRdb keeps only in-frame clones here, not all; method: immunoSEQ multiplex PCR. The sample lists about 280,000 clones, under 90% occurring once. Sequenced input: peripheral blood. The receptors shown here come from a woman in her forties or fifties who had recovered from COVID-19. CDR3s include the opening cysteine and the closing phenylalanine or tryptophan. The order of the fields is J gene, D gene, CDR3 length, clone size, V gene, CDR3 DNA, CDR3 protein. A D gene is named only where the DNA matches it firmly. Clone size is not always given. Where it is, it says once, few, many or a class for expanded clones.

TRBJ1-6,NA,12,NA,TRBV3-1/TRBV3-2,TGTGCCAGCAGCAACTTAAATTCACCCCTCCACTTT,CASSNLNSPLHF
TRBJ1-2,NA,14,once,TRBV27,TGTGCCAGCAGTTTCCCGACAGCCTCTTATGGCTACACCTTC,CASSFPTASYGYTF
TRBJ2-3,TRBD2,17,NA,TRBV24-1,TGTGCCACCAGTGATAGACTAGCGGGAGGCCGCACAGATACGCAGTATTTT,CATSDRLAGGRTDTQYF
TRBJ2-7,TRBD1,13,once,TRBV11-1,TGTGCCAGCAGCTTGGGGACAGGCGGGGAGCAGTACTTC,CASSLGTGGEQYF
TRBJ2-3,NA,16,NA,TRBV10-2,TGCGCCAGCAGTGAAGTCTTCTTGCGGAACACAGATACGCAGTATTTT,CASSEVFLRNTDTQYF
TRBJ1-5,TRBD1,13,NA,TRBV19,TGTGCCAGTAGCCAACAGGGGAATCAGCCCCAGCATTTT,CASSQQGNQPQHF
TRBJ2-2,NA,14,NA,TRBV5-1,TGCGCCAGCAGACAGGGATCGAACACCGGGGAGCTGTTTTTT,CASRQGSNTGELFF
TRBJ1-1,TRBD1,15,NA,TRBV18,TGTGCCAGCTCACTACAAAGCTCGGGACAGCGTGAAGCTTTCTTT,CASSLQSSGQREAFF
TRBJ1-2,NA,13,NA,TRBV28,TGTGCCAGCAGTTCCTTGGGGAGGTATGGCTACACCTTC,CASSSLGRYGYTF
TRBJ2-1,NA,16,NA,TRBV7-2,TGTGCCAGCAGCTTAGGAGCTCTGGGGGGATACAATGAGCAGTTCTTC,CASSLGALGGYNEQFF
TRBJ2-1,NA,14,NA,TRBV6-2/TRBV6-3,TGTGCCAGCAGTATCGGGACTCCTTACAATGAGCAGTTCTTC,CASSIGTPYNEQFF
TRBJ1-3,NA,16,NA,TRBV5-1,TGCGCCAGCAGCTTGGGATCGACAGGACCTGGAAACACCATATATTTT,CASSLGSTGPGNTIYF
TRBJ2-1,TRBD1,16,NA,TRBV6-1,TGTGCCAGCACTGAATCGGGACAGCGATCCTACAATGAGCAGTTCTTC,CASTESGQRSYNEQFF
TRBJ2-7,NA,17,NA,TRBV21-1,TGTGCCAGCAGCAAACCATTCCAGGGGTTCCACTCCTACGAGCAGTACTTC,CASSKPFQGFHSYEQYF
TRBJ1-4,NA,13,NA,TRBV13,TGTGCCAGCAGCTTAGCTGGGGGGGAAAAACTGTTTTTT,CASSLAGGEKLFF
TRBJ2-1,NA,13,NA,TRBV27,TGTGCCAGCAGTTCCCTCGGTCGAAATGAGCAGTTCTTC,CASSSLGRNEQFF
TRBJ2-1,TRBD2,17,once,TRBV29-1,TGCAGCGTTGACATGCTCTGGGGACTAGCACCCTACAATGAGCAGTTCTTC,CSVDMLWGLAPYNEQFF
TRBJ2-1,NA,13,NA,TRBV28,TGTGCCAGCAGGTACAGCTCCTACAATGAGCAGTTCTTC,CASRYSSYNEQFF
TRBJ2-5,TRBD2,18,NA,TRBV7-6,TGTGCCAGCAGCTTTTCGGGGTCGGGGGGGCCCTTAAGAGAGACCCAGTACTTC,CASSFSGSGGPLRETQYF
TRBJ1-2,NA,14,NA,TRBV6-2/TRBV6-3,TGTGCCAGCAGTTATGGGGGCGCGGGCTATGGCTACACCTTC,CASSYGGAGYGYTF
TRBJ2-7,TRBD1,15,once,TRBV18,TGTGCCAGCTCGTGGGGACAGGGTGGGGTCTACGAGCAGTACTTC,CASSWGQGGVYEQYF
TRBJ2-7,NA,11,NA,TRBV12-3/TRBV12-4,TGTGCCAGCAGGGGACACTACGAGCAGTACTTC,CASRGHYEQYF
TRBJ2-1,TRBD2,15,NA,TRBV18,TGTGCCAGCTCACTCGGACTAGCGGGAGCCAATGAGCAGTTCTTC,CASSLGLAGANEQFF
TRBJ1-2,NA,13,NA,TRBV4-3,TGCGCCAGCAGCCAAGAAAGGGGCTATGGCTACACCTTC,CASSQERGYGYTF
TRBJ2-3,NA,14,NA,TRBV10-3,TGTGCCATCAGTGAGTCTCAGGGCACAGATACGCAGTATTTT,CAISESQGTDTQYF
TRBJ2-1,NA,12,NA,TRBV27,TGTGCCAGCAGACAGGCTTACAATGAGCAGTTCTTC,CASRQAYNEQFF
TRBJ1-3,NA,15,NA,TRBV7-9,TGTGCCAGCAGCTTAGCGGGAGCGTCTGGAAACACCATATATTTT,CASSLAGASGNTIYF